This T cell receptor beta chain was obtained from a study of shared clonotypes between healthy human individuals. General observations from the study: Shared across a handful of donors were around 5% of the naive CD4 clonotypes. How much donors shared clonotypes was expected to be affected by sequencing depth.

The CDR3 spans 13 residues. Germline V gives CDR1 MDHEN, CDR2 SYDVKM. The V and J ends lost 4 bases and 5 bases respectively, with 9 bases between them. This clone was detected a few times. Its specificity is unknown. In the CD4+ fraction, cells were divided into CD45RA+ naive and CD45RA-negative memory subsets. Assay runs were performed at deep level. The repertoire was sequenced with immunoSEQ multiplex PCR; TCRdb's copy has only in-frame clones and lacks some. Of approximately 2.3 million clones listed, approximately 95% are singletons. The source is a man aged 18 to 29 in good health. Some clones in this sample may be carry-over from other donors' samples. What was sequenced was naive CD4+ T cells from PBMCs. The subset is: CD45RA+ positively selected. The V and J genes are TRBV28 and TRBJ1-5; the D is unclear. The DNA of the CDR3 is TGTGCCAGCAGTTCATCGGGCTATCAGCCCCAGCATTTT. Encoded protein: CASSSSGYQPQHF.